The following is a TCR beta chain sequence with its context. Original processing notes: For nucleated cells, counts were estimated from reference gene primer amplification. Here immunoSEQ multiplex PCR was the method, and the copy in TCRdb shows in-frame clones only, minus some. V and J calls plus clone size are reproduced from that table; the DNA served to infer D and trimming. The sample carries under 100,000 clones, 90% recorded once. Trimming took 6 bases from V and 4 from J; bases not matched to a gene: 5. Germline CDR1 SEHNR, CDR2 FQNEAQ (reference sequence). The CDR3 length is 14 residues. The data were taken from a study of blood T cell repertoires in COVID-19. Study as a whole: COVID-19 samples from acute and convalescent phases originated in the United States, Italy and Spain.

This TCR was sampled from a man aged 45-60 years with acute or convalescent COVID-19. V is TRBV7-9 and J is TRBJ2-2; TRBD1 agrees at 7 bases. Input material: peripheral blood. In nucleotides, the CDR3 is TGTGCCAGCAGGACAGGGTTTGTCACCGGGGAGCTGTTTTTT. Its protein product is CASRTGFVTGELFF. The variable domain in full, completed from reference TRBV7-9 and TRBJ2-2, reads DTGVSQNPRHKITKRGQNVTFRCDPISEHNRLYWYRQTLGQGPEFLTYFQNEAQLEKSRLLSDRFSAERPKGSFSTLEIQRTEQGDSAMYLCASRTGFVTGELFFGEGSRLTVL.